The 2 T cell receptor beta chains below come from one sample, sequenced in a study of T cell responses to AZD1222 COVID-19 vaccine. The repertoire was sequenced with immunoSEQ multiplex PCR; TCRdb's copy has only in-frame clones and lacks some. The table shows approximately 130,000 clones, with 93% occurring only once. The sequenced sample was peripheral blood, obtained on day 0 of AZD1222 vaccination. These receptor sequences come from an adult in good health.

The chain is built from TRBV25-1 and TRBJ1-2; 8 bases map to TRBD1. The CDR3 extends over 17 amino acids. The V and J ends lost 5 bases and 4 bases, in that order; junction bases with no gene match: 15. Germline-derived CDR1 and CDR2 are MGHDK and SYGVNS. CDR3 residues: CASSRLIQGGFFYGYTF. CDR3 coding DNA: TGTGCCAGCAGTAGGTTGATACAGGGGGGCTTCTTCTATGGCTACACCTTC.

In its sample, this clone was seen once. The genes are TRBV5-1 and TRBJ1-1; 11 nucleotides align to TRBD1. This CDR3 spans 14 amino acids. V lost 4 bases and J lost 11; bases outside the gene matches: 10. Germline V gene lookup returns CDR1 SGHRS and CDR2 YFSETQ. CDR3 DNA: TGCGCCAGCAGCCCGGGGACAGGGGGACTGAGGGCTTTCTTT. Amino acids: CASSPGTGGLRAFF.